These 7 T cell receptor beta chains originate from one sample sequenced in a study of shared clonotypes between healthy human individuals. Produced via immunoSEQ multiplex PCR; TCRdb's table is partial and in-frame only. The data contain about 1 million clones, approximately 80% of them singletons. Sequencing was carried out using memory CD4+ T cells from PBMCs. Described subset: CD45RA-negative fraction. The receptors shown here come from a man between 18 and 29 years old in good health. Some clones in this sample may be carry-over from other donors' samples.

This chain uses TRBV1 with TRBJ1-1. TRBV1 is a pseudogene. This CDR3 region has 10 residues. CDR3 sequence: CTSKSGKAFF. The DNA of the CDR3 is TGCACCAGCAAGTCCGGGAAAGCTTTCTTT.

This clone was recorded once. V usage is TRBV5-1 and J usage is TRBJ2-4, with 10 bases identical to TRBD1. CDR1 is SGHRS, CDR2 YFSETQ, per germline. This CDR3 has 15 amino acids. The V and J ends lost 1 base and 8 bases, in that order; junction bases with no gene match: 6. Written as DNA, the CDR3 is TGCGCCAGCAGCTTGTATGGGACAGGGGAGGACATTCAGTACTTC. Its translation: CASSLYGTGEDIQYF.

The chain is built from TRBV30 and TRBJ2-2; D is unresolved. There are 14 residues in the CDR3. Germline-derived CDR1 and CDR2 are GTSNPN and SVGIG (reference sequence). Trimming took off 3 bases at V and 3 bases at J, with 11 bases between the two ends. The CDR3 nucleotides are TGTGCCTGGAGCCCCGGGTGGTACACCGGGGAGCTGTTTTTT. Its translation: CAWSPGWYTGELFF. Supplemented by reference TRBV30 and TRBJ2-2, the full variable domain reads SQTIHQWPATLVQPVGSPLSLECTVEGTSNPNLYWYRQAAGRGLQLLFYSVGIGQISSEVPQNLSASRPQDRQFILSSKKLLLSDSGFYLCAWSPGWYTGELFFGEGSRLTVL.

The gene calls are TRBV7-8 and TRBJ2-1, with D possibly matching TRBD2 (5 bases). Trimming took off 3 bases at V and 8 bases at J, with 14 bases between the two ends. CDR3 size: 14 residues. Germline V gene data show CDR1 as SGHVS and CDR2 as FQNEAQ. In DNA form, the CDR3 reads TGTGCCAGCAGCTTGGGAACTAGTTTGGATGAGCAGTTCTTC. Translated: CASSLGTSLDEQFF. The full variable domain, with the rest looked up from reference TRBV7-8 and TRBJ2-1, is GAGVSQSPRYKVAKRGQDVALRCDPISGHVSLFWYQQALGQGPEFLTYFQNEAQLDKSGLPSDRFFAERPEGSVSTLKIQRTQQEDSAVYLCASSLGTSLDEQFFGPGTRLTVL.

V and J are TRBV5-6 and TRBJ1-5, with a weak D call TRBD1 (6 bases). The germline V gene has CDR1 SGHDT and CDR2 YYEEEE. This CDR3 is built from 15 residues. V shed 1 base and J shed 2 bases, with 10 bases lying between them. The CDR3 protein is CASSLYGGGNQPQHF. The CDR3 coding sequence is TGTGCCAGCAGCTTGTACGGGGGCGGCAATCAGCCCCAGCATTTT.

This clone was observed many times. This sequence joins TRBV11-3 and TRBJ1-2, with a tentative D call TRBD1 (6 bases). The ends were cut back, 7 bases at V and 4 bases at J, with 22 bases in the middle. Germline lookup yields CDR1 SGHNT and CDR2 YENEEA. The CDR3 extends over 16 amino acids. DNA of the CDR3: TGTGCCAGCAACAGACAAACTCCGGGACATCTCTATGGCTACACCTTC. Its protein product is CASNRQTPGHLYGYTF.

This chain links TRBV19 with TRBJ1-5, with D perhaps TRBD1 (6 bases). Germline-derived CDR1 and CDR2 are LNHDA and SQIVND (reference sequence). This CDR3 has 16 residues. V lost 3 bases, J lost 2 bases, and 14 bases lay in between. The CDR3 loop is CASSIRGAGGNQPQHF. In DNA form, the CDR3 reads TGTGCCAGTAGTATCCGGGGGGCAGGGGGCAATCAGCCCCAGCATTTT.